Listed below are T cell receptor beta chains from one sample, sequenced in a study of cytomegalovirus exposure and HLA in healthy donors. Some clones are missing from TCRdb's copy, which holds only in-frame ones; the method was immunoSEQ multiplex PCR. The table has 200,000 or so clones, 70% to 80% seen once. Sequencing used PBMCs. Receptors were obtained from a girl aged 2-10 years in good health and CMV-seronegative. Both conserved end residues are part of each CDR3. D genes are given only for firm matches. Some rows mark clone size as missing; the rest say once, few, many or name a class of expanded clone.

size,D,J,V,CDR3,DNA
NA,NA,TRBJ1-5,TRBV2,CASSPRNTNQPQHF,TGTGCCAGCAGTCCGAGGAATACAAATCAGCCCCAGCATTTT
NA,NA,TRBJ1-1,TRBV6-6,CASRVREGSTEAFF,TGTGCCAGCAGGGTCAGGGAGGGGAGCACTGAAGCTTTCTTT
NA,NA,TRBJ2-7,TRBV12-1,CASSFESWIGTSLCEQYF,TGTGCCAGCAGCTTTGAATCGTGGATCGGGACTAGCCTGTGCGAGCAGTACTTC
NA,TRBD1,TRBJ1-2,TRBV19,CASSQYDRGGGYTF,TGTGCCAGTAGCCAATATGACAGGGGAGGCGGCTACACCTTC
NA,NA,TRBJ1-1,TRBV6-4,CASSDPLYYSHTEAFF,TGTGCCAGCAGTGACCCCCTCTATTATAGCCACACTGAAGCTTTCTTT
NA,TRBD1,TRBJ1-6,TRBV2,CASRHWTGPNSPLHF,TGTGCCAGCAGGCATTGGACAGGGCCTAATTCACCCCTCCACTTT
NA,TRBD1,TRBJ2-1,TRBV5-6,CASSRDSLSYNEQFF,TGTGCCAGCAGCCGGGACAGCCTCTCCTACAATGAGCAGTTCTTC
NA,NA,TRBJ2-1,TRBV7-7,CAGNMSTSPRGNEQFF,TGTGCCGGCAATATGAGCACTTCACCGCGGGGCAATGAGCAGTTCTTC
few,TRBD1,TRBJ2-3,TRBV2,CARQTLQGADKQYF,TGTGCCAGGCAAACTTTACAGGGGGCGGACAAGCAGTATTTT
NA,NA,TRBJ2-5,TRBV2,CASSQAGRPAETQYF,TGTGCCAGCAGTCAAGCCGGCAGGCCCGCAGAGACCCAGTACTTC
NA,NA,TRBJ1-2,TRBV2,CASSESQRNGYTF,TGTGCCAGCAGTGAGTCTCAGAGGAATGGCTACACCTTC
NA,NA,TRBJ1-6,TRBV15,CATSRDRPGVSPLHF,TGTGCCACCAGCAGAGATCGGCCAGGGGTTTCACCCCTCCACTTT
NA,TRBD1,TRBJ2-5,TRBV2,CASSGTVIGTQYF,TGTGCCAGCAGCGGGACAGTGATAGGGACCCAGTACTTC
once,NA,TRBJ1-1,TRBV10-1,CASSKTRIVATEAFF,TGCGCCAGCAGTAAGACTCGGATAGTCGCCACTGAAGCTTTCTTT
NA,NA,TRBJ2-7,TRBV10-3,CAISSGGYEQYF,TGTGCCATCAGCTCAGGAGGTTACGAGCAGTACTTC
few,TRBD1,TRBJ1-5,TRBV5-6,CASSFHRDSGRPRYQPQHF,TGTGCCAGCAGCTTCCACCGGGACAGCGGACGTCCCCGCTATCAGCCCCAGCATTTT
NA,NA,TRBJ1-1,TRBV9,CASSVDFQGLNTEAFF,TGTGCCAGCAGCGTAGATTTCCAGGGCTTGAACACTGAAGCTTTCTTT
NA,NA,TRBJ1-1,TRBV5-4,CASSQGSTRGTEAFF,TGTGCCAGTAGTCAGGGGAGTACGCGAGGCACTGAAGCTTTCTTT
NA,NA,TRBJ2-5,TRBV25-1,CASRPRGAQQETQYF,TGTGCCAGCAGGCCCCGGGGGGCGCAGCAAGAGACCCAGTACTTC
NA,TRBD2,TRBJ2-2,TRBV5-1,CASSLGTSEGTGELFF,TGCGCCAGCAGCTTGGGGACTAGTGAGGGAACCGGGGAGCTGTTTTTT
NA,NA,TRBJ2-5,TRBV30,CAWDPTGWGQETQYF,TGTGCCTGGGACCCGACAGGATGGGGGCAAGAGACCCAGTACTTC
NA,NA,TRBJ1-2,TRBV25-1,CASSEFQGRSGYTF,TGTGCCAGCAGTGAATTCCAGGGGCGAAGTGGCTACACCTTC
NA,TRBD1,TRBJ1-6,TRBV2,CASSVTGDSPLHF,TGTGCCAGCAGTGTAACAGGGGATTCACCCCTCCACTTT
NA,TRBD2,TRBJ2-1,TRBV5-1,CASSLAAGSYNEQFF,TGCGCCAGCAGCTTGGCAGCGGGGTCCTACAATGAGCAGTTCTTC
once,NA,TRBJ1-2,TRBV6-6,CASTSSTDYGYTF,TGTGCCAGCACCTCGTCGACAGACTATGGCTACACCTTC
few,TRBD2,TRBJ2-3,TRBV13,CASSTRTSGLTDTQYF,TGTGCCAGCAGCACGCGGACTAGCGGACTCACAGATACGCAGTATTTT